This is a list of T cell receptor beta chains from one sample in a study of blood T cell repertoires in COVID-19. Sequencing used immunoSEQ multiplex PCR; TCRdb keeps in-frame clones, though not all of them. This sample carries around 310,000 clones, about 90% of them seen once, and the ten largest clones take roughly a tenth. The sequenced sample was PBMCs or T cells enriched from blood (not recorded which). Receptor source: a woman aged 25 to 39 who had recovered from COVID-19. The CDR3 runs from the conserved cysteine through the conserved F or W. D genes are given only for firm matches. For some rows the clone size is stated as once, few or many, or as a class when expanded; others skip it.

d_call cdr3_length j_call v_call clone_size cdr3_aa cdr3_nt
NA 13 TRBJ2-7 TRBV25-1 NA CASSESRVKAQYF TGTGCCAGCAGTGAATCGAGGGTTAAGGCGCAGTACTTC
NA 13 TRBJ1-3 TRBV6-1 NA CASSEVNGDTIYF TGTGCCAGCAGTGAAGTTAACGGGGACACCATATATTTT
NA 14 TRBJ1-5 TRBV7-2 NA CASSTGQPNQPQHF TGTGCCAGCAGCACCGGACAGCCCAATCAGCCCCAGCATTTT
TRBD1 14 TRBJ1-4 TRBV6-5 NA CASSPTGAGEKLFF TGTGCCAGCAGTCCGACAGGGGCAGGTGAAAAACTGTTTTTT
TRBD1 15 TRBJ1-1 TRBV7-2 NA CASRLQGAPNTEAFF TGTGCCAGCAGGTTACAGGGGGCCCCGAACACTGAAGCTTTCTTT
TRBD1 17 TRBJ2-7 TRBV7-9 NA CASSLGPGQGANYEQYF TGTGCCAGCAGCTTAGGGCCGGGACAGGGGGCGAACTACGAGCAGTACTTC
NA 14 TRBJ1-1 TRBV5-1 NA CASSPGSANTEAFF TGCGCCAGCAGCCCGGGATCTGCGAACACTGAAGCTTTCTTT
NA 13 TRBJ1-2 TRBV19 NA CASSLQGNYGYTF TGTGCCAGTAGCCTACAGGGAAACTATGGCTACACCTTC
NA 13 TRBJ1-2 TRBV19 NA CASRTDNNYGYTF TGTGCCAGTAGAACGGACAATAACTATGGCTACACCTTC
NA 15 TRBJ2-3 TRBV7-3 NA CASSLTGGGTDTQYF TGTGCCAGCAGCTTAACGGGCGGGGGCACAGATACGCAGTATTTT
NA 15 TRBJ1-5 TRBV5-8 NA CASSLVGAINQPQHF TGTGCCAGCAGCTTGGTTGGGGCTATCAATCAGCCCCAGCATTTT
NA 17 TRBJ2-7 TRBV6-1 few CASSEALWAGASSEQYF TGTGCCAGCAGTGAAGCTCTCTGGGCGGGGGCCTCTAGCGAGCAGTACTTC
TRBD1 19 TRBJ1-6 TRBV5-6 few CASSLAEDRVWNLASPLHF TGTGCCAGCAGCTTGGCCGAGGACAGGGTTTGGAATCTTGCGTCACCCCTCCACTTT
TRBD2 16 TRBJ2-1 TRBV30 NA CAWDAAAGGNYNEQFF TGTGCCTGGGATGCGGCGGCGGGAGGGAACTACAATGAGCAGTTCTTC
TRBD2 18 TRBJ2-1 TRBV7-9 NA CASSSRLAGGLSYNEQFF TGTGCCAGCAGCTCTAGACTAGCGGGAGGCCTATCCTACAATGAGCAGTTCTTC
NA 15 TRBJ1-1 TRBV10-3 NA CAISETKTVNTEAFF TGTGCCATCAGTGAGACCAAGACAGTCAACACTGAAGCTTTCTTT
TRBD2 15 TRBJ2-1 TRBV2 NA CASSDTFTQAGEQFF TGTGCCAGCAGTGATACCTTTACGCAAGCGGGGGAGCAGTTCTTC
TRBD1 19 TRBJ2-7 TRBV5-1 NA CASSRGAGQGASHSYEQYF TGCGCCAGCAGCCGGGGGGCGGGACAGGGGGCCAGCCACTCCTACGAGCAGTACTTC
TRBD1 16 TRBJ1-2 TRBV19 NA CASSPGTGEGPYGYTF TGTGCCAGTAGTCCCGGGACAGGCGAAGGACCATATGGCTACACCTTC
NA 15 TRBJ1-5 TRBV4-1 NA CASSQDDGGYQPQHF TGCGCCAGCAGCCAAGATGATGGCGGCTATCAGCCCCAGCATTTT
NA 14 TRBJ2-7 TRBV30 NA CAWRGQRSSYEQYF TGTGCCTGGAGAGGACAGAGGAGCTCCTACGAGCAGTACTTC
NA 13 TRBJ1-4 TRBV7-6 few CASSLRGGEKLFF TGTGCCAGCAGCCTCCGGGGAGGCGAAAAACTGTTTTTT
NA 14 TRBJ2-2 TRBV7-3 NA CASSLTRDTGELFF TGTGCCAGCAGCTTAACCAGGGATACCGGGGAGCTGTTTTTT
NA 15 TRBJ1-5 TRBV2 NA CASRGTENSNQPQHF TGTGCCAGCAGGGGGACTGAGAATAGCAATCAGCCCCAGCATTTT
TRBD1 17 TRBJ1-5 TRBV30 NA CAWTLPRGRGSNQPQHF TGTGCCTGGACCCTCCCGAGGGGGCGCGGGAGCAATCAGCCCCAGCATTTT
TRBD1 19 TRBJ1-4 TRBV7-4 NA CASRPIVRDRANLNEKLFF TGTGCCAGCAGGCCAATTGTTCGGGACAGGGCAAATTTGAATGAAAAACTGTTTTTT
NA 16 TRBJ2-2 TRBV9 NA CASSAAYRDTTGELFF TGTGCCAGCAGCGCCGCCTACCGGGACACGACCGGGGAGCTGTTTTTT
TRBD1 14 TRBJ1-4 TRBV5-1 NA CASSSDRGNEKLFF TGCGCCAGCAGCTCCGACAGGGGGAATGAAAAACTGTTTTTT
NA 13 TRBJ2-5 TRBV3-1/TRBV3-2 NA CASSQELAETQYF TGTGCCAGCAGCCAAGAGCTAGCAGAGACCCAGTACTTC
NA 12 TRBJ1-1 TRBV10-2 NA CASSTVNTEAFF TGCGCCAGCTCGACAGTAAACACTGAAGCTTTCTTT
NA 13 TRBJ2-4 TRBV29-1 NA CSGTEIAKNIQYF TGCAGCGGGACTGAGATAGCCAAAAACATTCAGTACTTC
TRBD1 13 TRBJ2-7 TRBV12-3/TRBV12-4 NA CASSRDRAYEQYF TGTGCCAGCAGCCGCGACAGGGCCTACGAGCAGTACTTC
NA 16 TRBJ2-5 TRBV19 NA CASSNSAATTLGTQYF TGTGCCAGTAGTAACTCGGCGGCTACGACGTTGGGTACCCAGTACTTC
TRBD2 15 TRBJ2-1 TRBV20-1 NA CSASTSGSVYNEQFF TGCAGTGCTAGTACTAGCGGGAGCGTCTACAATGAGCAGTTCTTC
NA 14 TRBJ2-4 TRBV9 NA CASSVGQGQNIQYF TGTGCCAGCAGCGTAGGTCAGGGGCAGAACATTCAGTACTTC
TRBD1 14 TRBJ2-7 TRBV7-6 NA CASSLGQGHHEQYF TGTGCCAGCAGCTTGGGACAGGGTCACCACGAGCAGTACTTC
NA 11 TRBJ2-7 TRBV6-2/TRBV6-3 NA CASSRHYEQYF TGTGCCAGCAGTCGACACTACGAGCAGTACTTC
NA 15 TRBJ2-7 TRBV24-1 once CATSDYTGKTYEQYF TGTGCCACCAGTGATTATACCGGGAAAACCTACGAGCAGTACTTC
TRBD2 17 TRBJ2-7 TRBV5-4 NA CASSSGGGRPVLYEQYF TGTGCCAGCAGCTCGGGAGGGGGGAGACCGGTTCTCTACGAGCAGTACTTC
TRBD1 14 TRBJ1-1 TRBV30 few CAWSGGQGFAEAFF TGTGCCTGGAGTGGGGGACAGGGCTTCGCTGAAGCTTTCTTT
TRBD1 12 TRBJ2-7 TRBV29-1 NA CSVRDRGYEQYF TGCAGCGTTCGGGACAGGGGGTACGAGCAGTACTTC
TRBD1 17 TRBJ1-5 TRBV19 NA CASSTPIFGTGDQPQHF TGTGCCAGTAGTACCCCGATTTTTGGGACAGGGGACCAGCCCCAGCATTTT
NA 14 TRBJ1-4 TRBV2 NA CASSAVREEEKLFF TGTGCCAGCAGTGCCGTCAGGGAGGAAGAAAAACTGTTTTTT
NA 15 TRBJ1-5 TRBV27 NA CASSLSTSGAQPQHF TGTGCCAGCAGTTTATCAACCTCAGGGGCCCAGCCCCAGCATTTT
TRBD2 18 TRBJ2-3 TRBV9 NA CASSEVGLAGWDTDTQYF TGTGCCAGCAGCGAAGTGGGACTAGCGGGGTGGGACACAGATACGCAGTATTTT
NA 16 TRBJ1-2 TRBV9 NA CASSNNPGVANYGYTF TGTGCCAGCAGCAACAACCCGGGAGTCGCTAACTATGGCTACACCTTC
NA 14 TRBJ2-1 TRBV4-1 NA CASSRGEVYNEQFF TGCGCCAGCAGTCGCGGGGAAGTATACAATGAGCAGTTCTTC
TRBD1 16 TRBJ2-1 TRBV11-1 NA CASSLGVGGLSVEQFF TGTGCCAGCAGCTTAGGGGTAGGGGGCCTGAGCGTTGAGCAGTTCTTC
TRBD1 16 TRBJ2-1 TRBV19 NA CASSPITGDGWNEQFF TGTGCCAGTAGCCCGATCACAGGGGACGGGTGGAATGAGCAGTTCTTC
NA 11 TRBJ2-7 TRBV5-1 NA CASSQGWEQYF TGCGCCAGCTCCCAGGGTTGGGAGCAGTACTTC
NA 18 TRBJ1-5 TRBV19 once CASSDENWTPYSNQPQHF TGTGCCAGTAGTGATGAGAACTGGACACCATATAGCAATCAGCCCCAGCATTTT
NA 17 TRBJ2-7 TRBV7-6 few CASSSPLRGTRGREQYF TGTGCCAGCAGCTCACCCCTCAGGGGGACTCGGGGGCGGGAGCAGTACTTC
NA 17 TRBJ1-2 TRBV10-3 NA CAISESGSHLQRGGYTF TGTGCCATCAGTGAATCTGGAAGCCACCTTCAACGCGGGGGCTACACCTTC
NA 14 TRBJ2-2 TRBV10-3 NA CAISELADTGELFF TGTGCCATCAGTGAGTTGGCAGATACCGGGGAGCTGTTTTTT
TRBD1 15 TRBJ1-1 TRBV28 NA CASSLYRGLNTEAFF TGTGCCAGCAGTTTATACAGGGGGCTGAACACTGAAGCTTTCTTT
TRBD2 14 TRBJ2-7 TRBV15 NA CATGTGGSSYEQYF TGTGCCACCGGAACGGGGGGGAGCTCCTACGAGCAGTACTTC
NA 16 TRBJ1-3 TRBV19 NA CASSFGQPLGVNTIYF TGTGCCAGTAGTTTTGGACAGCCCTTGGGAGTTAACACCATATATTTT
NA 13 TRBJ1-1 TRBV2 NA CARRRGTNTEAFF TGTGCCAGGAGAAGGGGTACGAACACTGAAGCTTTCTTT